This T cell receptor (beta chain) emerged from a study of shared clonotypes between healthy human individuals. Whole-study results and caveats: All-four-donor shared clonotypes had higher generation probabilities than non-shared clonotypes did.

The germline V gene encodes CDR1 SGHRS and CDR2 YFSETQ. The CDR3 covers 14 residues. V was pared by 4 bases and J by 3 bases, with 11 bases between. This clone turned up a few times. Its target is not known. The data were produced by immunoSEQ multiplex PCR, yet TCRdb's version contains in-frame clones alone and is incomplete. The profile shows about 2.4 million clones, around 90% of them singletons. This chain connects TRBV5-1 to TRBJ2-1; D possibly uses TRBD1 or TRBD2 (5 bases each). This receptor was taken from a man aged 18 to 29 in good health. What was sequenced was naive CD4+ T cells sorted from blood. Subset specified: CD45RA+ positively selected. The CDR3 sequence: CASSPGPHYNEQFF. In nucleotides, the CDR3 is TGCGCCAGCAGCCCGGGACCGCACTACAATGAGCAGTTCTTC.